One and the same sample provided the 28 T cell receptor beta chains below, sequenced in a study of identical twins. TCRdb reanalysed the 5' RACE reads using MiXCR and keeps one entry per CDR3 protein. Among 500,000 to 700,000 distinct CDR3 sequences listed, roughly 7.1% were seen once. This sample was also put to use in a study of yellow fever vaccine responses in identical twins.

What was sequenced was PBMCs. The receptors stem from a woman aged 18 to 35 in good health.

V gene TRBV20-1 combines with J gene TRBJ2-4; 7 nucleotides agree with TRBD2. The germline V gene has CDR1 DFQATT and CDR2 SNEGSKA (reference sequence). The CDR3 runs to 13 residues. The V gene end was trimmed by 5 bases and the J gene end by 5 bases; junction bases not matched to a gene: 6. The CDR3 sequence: CSAFRGGENIQYF. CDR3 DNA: TGCAGTGCTTTTCGCGGGGGAGAAAACATTCAGTACTTC.

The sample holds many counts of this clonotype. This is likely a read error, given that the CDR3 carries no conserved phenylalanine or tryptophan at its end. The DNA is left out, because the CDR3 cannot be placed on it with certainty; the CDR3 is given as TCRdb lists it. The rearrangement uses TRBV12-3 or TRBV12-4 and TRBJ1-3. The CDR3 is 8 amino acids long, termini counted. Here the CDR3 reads CASSGGAL.

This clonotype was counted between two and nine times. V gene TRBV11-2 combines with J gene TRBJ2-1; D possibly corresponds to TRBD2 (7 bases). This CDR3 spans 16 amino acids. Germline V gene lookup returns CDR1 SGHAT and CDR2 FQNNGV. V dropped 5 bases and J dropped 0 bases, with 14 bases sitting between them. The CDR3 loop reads CASSPRGGPSYNEQFF. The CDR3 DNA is TGTGCCAGCAGCCCTAGGGGGGGCCCCTCCTACAATGAGCAGTTCTTC.

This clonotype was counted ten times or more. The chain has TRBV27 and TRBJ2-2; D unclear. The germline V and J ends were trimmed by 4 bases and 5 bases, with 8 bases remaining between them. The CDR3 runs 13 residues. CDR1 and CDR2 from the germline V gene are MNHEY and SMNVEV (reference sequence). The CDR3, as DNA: TGTGCCAGCAGTTCCTACGCTACCGGGGAGCTGTTTTTT. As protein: CASSSYATGELFF.

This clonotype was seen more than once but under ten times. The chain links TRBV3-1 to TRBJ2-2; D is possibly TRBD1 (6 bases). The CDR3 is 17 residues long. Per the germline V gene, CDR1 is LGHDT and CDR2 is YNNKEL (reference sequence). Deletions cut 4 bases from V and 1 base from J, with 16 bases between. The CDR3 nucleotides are TGTGCCAGCAGCCTCCAGGGGTTGGGGAAGAACACCGGGGAGCTGTTTTTT. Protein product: CASSLQGLGKNTGELFF.

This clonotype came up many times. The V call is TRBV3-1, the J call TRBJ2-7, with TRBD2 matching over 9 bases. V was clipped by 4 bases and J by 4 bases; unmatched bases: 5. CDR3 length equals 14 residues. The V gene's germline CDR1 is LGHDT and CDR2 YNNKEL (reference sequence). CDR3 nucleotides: TGTGCCAGCAGCCCTAGCGGGATGGAATACGAGCAGTACTTC. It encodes CASSPSGMEYEQYF.

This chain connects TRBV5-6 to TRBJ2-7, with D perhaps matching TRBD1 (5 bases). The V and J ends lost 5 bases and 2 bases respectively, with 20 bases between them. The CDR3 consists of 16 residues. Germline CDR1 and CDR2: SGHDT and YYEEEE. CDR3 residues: CASRRGPPTGTYEQYF. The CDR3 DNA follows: TGTGCCAGCAGGCGAGGCCCGCCCACAGGAACCTACGAGCAGTACTTC.

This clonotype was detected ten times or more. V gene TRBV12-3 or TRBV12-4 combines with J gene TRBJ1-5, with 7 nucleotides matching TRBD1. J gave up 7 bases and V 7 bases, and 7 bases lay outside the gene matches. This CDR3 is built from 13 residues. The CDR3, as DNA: TGTGCCAGCAAACTTACAGGGGAGCAGCCCCAGCATTTT. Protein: CASKLTGEQPQHF.

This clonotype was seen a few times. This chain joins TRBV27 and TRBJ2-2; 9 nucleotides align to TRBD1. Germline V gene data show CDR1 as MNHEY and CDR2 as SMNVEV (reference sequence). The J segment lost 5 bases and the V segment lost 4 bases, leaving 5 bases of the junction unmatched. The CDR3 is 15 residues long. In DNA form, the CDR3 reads TGTGCCAGCAGTTCACAGGGGGCGTGGACCGGGGAGCTGTTTTTT. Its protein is CASSSQGAWTGELFF.

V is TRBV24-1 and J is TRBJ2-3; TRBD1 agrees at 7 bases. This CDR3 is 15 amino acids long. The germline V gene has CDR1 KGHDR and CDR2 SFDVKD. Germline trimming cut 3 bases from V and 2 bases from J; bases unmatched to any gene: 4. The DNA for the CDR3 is TGTGCCACCAGTGATCGGGACAGCCCCACAGATACGCAGTATTTT. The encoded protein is CATSDRDSPTDTQYF.

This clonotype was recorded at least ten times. CDR3 residues: CASSPRTSYNEQFF. CDR3 DNA: TGCGCCAGCAGCCCCCGGACCTCCTACAATGAGCAGTTCTTC. This chain connects TRBV4-1 to TRBJ2-1; no definite D call. V was cut by 4 bases and J by 0 bases, with 7 bases left in between. The CDR3 has 14 residues. The germline CDR1 and CDR2 sequences are MGHRA and YSYEKL.

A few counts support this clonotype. This chain's CDR3 is CASTLEWVGTQYF. The CDR3, as DNA: TGTGCCAGCACCCTCGAGTGGGTAGGGACCCAGTACTTC. This sequence joins TRBV7-9 and TRBJ2-5; D not resolved. Germline values: CDR1 SEHNR, CDR2 FQNEAQ (reference sequence). The CDR3 is 13 amino acids. Trimming shortened V by 7 bases and J by 7 bases, and 16 bases separated the two germline ends.

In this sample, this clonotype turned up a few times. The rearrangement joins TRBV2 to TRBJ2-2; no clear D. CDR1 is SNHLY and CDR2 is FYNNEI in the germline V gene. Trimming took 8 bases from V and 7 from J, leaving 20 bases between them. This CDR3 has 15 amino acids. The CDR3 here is CASSSVPTPDGELFF. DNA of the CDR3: TGTGCCAGCTCCAGCGTCCCTACCCCCGACGGGGAGCTGTTTTTT. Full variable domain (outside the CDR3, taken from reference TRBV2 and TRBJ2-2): EPEVTQTPSHQVTQMGQEVILRCVPISNHLYFYWYRQILGQKVEFLVSFYNNEISEKSEIFDDQFSVERPDGSNFTLKIRSTKLEDSAMYFCASSSVPTPDGELFFGEGSRLTVL.

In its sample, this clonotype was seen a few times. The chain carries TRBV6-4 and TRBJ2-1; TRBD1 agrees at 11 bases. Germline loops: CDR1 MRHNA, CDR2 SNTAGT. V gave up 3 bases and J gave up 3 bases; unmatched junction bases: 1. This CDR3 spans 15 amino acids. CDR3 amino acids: CASSEGQGDYNEQFF. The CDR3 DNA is TGTGCCAGCAGTGAGGGACAGGGGGACTACAATGAGCAGTTCTTC.

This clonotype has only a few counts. In DNA form, the CDR3 reads TGTGCCAGCAAAGCGGGGGGAGAGCTGTACGAGCAGTACGTC. This sequence encodes CASKAGGELYEQYV. V and J are TRBV28 and TRBJ2-7; 9 bases agree with TRBD2. The CDR3 totals 14 residues. The junction had 8 bases not matched to a gene; V was cut back by 7 bases and J by 4 bases. The germline CDR1 and CDR2 sequences are MDHEN and SYDVKM.

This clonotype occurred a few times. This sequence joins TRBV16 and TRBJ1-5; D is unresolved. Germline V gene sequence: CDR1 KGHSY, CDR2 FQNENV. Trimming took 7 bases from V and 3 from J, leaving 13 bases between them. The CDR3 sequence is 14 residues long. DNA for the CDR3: TGTGCCAGCACCGTAACCGTTCTCAATCAGCCCCAGCATTTT. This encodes CASTVTVLNQPQHF.

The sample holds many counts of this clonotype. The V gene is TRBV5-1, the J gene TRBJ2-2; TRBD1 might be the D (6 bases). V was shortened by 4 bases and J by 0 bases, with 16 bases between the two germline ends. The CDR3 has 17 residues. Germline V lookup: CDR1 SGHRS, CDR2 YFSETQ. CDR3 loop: CASSGSDSVANTGELFF. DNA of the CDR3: TGCGCCAGCAGCGGGTCGGACAGTGTCGCGAACACCGGGGAGCTGTTTTTT.

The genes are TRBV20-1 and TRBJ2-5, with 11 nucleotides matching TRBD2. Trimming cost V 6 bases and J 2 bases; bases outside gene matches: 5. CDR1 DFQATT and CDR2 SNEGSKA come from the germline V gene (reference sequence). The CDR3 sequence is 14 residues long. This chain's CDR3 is CSARGLAAQETQYF. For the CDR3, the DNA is TGCAGTGCGCGGGGACTAGCGGCGCAAGAGACCCAGTACTTC.

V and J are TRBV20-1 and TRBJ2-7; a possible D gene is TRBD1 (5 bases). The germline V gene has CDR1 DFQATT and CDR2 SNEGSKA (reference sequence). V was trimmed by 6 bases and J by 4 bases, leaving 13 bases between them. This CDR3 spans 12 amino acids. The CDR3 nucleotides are TGCAGTGCGCCTACAGGAGCTTACGAGCAGTACGTC. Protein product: CSAPTGAYEQYV.

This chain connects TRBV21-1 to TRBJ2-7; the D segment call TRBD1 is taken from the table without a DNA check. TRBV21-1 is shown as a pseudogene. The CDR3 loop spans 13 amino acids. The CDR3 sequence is CASSEGQGGKQYV. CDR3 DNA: TGTGCCAGCAGCGAGGGACAGGGGGGAAAGCAGTACGTC.

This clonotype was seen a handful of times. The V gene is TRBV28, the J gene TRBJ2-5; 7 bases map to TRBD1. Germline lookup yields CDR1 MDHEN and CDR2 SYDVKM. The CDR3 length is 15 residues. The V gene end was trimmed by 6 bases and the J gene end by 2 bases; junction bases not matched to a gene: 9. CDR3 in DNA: TGTGCCAGCAGCACACACGGACAGGCGCAAGAGACCCAGTACTTC. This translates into CASSTHGQAQETQYF.

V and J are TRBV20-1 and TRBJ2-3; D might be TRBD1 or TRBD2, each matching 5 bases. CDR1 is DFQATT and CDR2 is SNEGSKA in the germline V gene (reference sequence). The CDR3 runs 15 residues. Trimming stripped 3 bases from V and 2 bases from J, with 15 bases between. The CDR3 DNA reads TGCAGTGCTAGGAGGACTGGGGGTTCCACAGATACGCAGTATTTT. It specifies CSARRTGGSTDTQYF.

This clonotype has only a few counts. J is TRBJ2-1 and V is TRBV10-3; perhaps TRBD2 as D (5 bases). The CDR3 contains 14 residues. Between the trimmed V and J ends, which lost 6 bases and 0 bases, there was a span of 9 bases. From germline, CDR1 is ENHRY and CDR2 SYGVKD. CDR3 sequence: CAISPGSSYNEQFF. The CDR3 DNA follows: TGTGCCATCAGCCCGGGAAGCTCCTACAATGAGCAGTTCTTC.

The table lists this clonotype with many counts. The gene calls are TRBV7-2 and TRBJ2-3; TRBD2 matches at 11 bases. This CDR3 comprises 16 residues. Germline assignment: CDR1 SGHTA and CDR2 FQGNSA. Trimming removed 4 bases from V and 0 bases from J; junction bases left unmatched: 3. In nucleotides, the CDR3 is TGTGCCAGCAGCTCGACTAGCGGGGTGAGCACAGATACGCAGTATTTT. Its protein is CASSSTSGVSTDTQYF.

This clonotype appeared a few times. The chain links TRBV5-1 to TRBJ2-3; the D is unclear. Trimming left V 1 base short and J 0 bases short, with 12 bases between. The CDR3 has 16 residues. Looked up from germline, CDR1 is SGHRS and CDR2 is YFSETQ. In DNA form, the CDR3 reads TGCGCCAGCAGCTTGATTGCAGGCCCTAGCACAGATACGCAGTATTTT. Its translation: CASSLIAGPSTDTQYF.

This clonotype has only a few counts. CDR3 in amino acids: CASIQDRSGEAFF. CDR3 DNA: TGCGCCAGCATCCAAGACAGGTCAGGTGAAGCTTTCTTT. The chain is built from TRBV5-1 and TRBJ1-1; D is perhaps TRBD1 (6 bases). With 6 bases removed from V and 7 bases from J, the gap between germline ends came to 16 bases. The CDR3 covers 13 residues. CDR1 SGHRS and CDR2 YFSETQ come from the germline V gene.

The CDR3 DNA follows: TGTGCCAGCAGTGACTCTTACCGGGGGGGCCAGGGCTCCTACAATGAGCAGTTCTTC. Translating gives CASSDSYRGGQGSYNEQFF. The V gene is TRBV6-4, the J gene TRBJ2-1; the match to TRBD2 covers 8 bases. Germline CDR1 MRHNA, CDR2 SNTAGT. The CDR3 runs to 19 residues. Trimming removed 0 bases from V and 0 bases from J; junction bases left unmatched: 10.

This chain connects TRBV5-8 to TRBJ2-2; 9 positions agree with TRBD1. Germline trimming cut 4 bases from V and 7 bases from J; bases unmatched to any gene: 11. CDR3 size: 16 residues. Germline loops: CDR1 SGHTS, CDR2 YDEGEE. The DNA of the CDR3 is TGTGCCAGCAGCCTCAACCCCACAGGGGGCAACGGGGAGCTGTTTTTT. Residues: CASSLNPTGGNGELFF.